This T cell receptor beta chain derives from a study of tumor and adjacent non-tumor tissue in lung cancer. Study at large: Millions of productive TCRbeta reads were obtained per sample on average.

No cell sorting was done before RNA was extracted from the tissue. Newly diagnosed lung cancer patients had thoracic surgery in China, August–late 2014, without prior chemotherapy. Study results and limitations: Tumor TCR diversity, when higher, was linked to shorter survival.

There are many counts of this clonotype. The antigen remains undetermined. TCRbeta libraries were built with three rounds of nested PCR, modified from ARM-PCR. TCRdb analysed the multiplex PCR reads with MiXCR anew, one entry per CDR3 protein. Among 120,000 or so distinct CDR3 sequences listed, approximately 71% were seen once. Sequencing was carried out using lung tumor tissue. This clonotype was sampled from a young man with non-small cell lung cancer.

Written as DNA, the CDR3 is TGTGCCAGTGATCTCATGGGCACAGATACGCAGTATTTT. Its protein product is CASDLMGTDTQYF. This rearrangement joins TRBV12-3 or TRBV12-4 to TRBJ2-3; D unresolved. CDR3 length: 13 residues. V was clipped by 9 bases and J by 1 base, with 11 bases between them.